This TCR beta chain was observed in a study of regulatory T cells in long-lasting Graves disease. The sample's time point: newly diagnosed GD, antithyroid drugs for less than 3 months. Following extraction of RNA from PBMCs, that RNA was used to make the TCR library. This clonotype was counted ten times or more. Combining iRepertoire HTBI primers with Arm-PCR of CDR3 regions, the authors built TCR beta libraries. TCRdb re-derived calls from the multiplex PCR reads in MiXCR, one entry per CDR3 protein. Of about half a million distinct CDR3 sequences in the sample, around 12% were seen once. V was pared by 4 bases and J by 0 bases, with 9 bases of the junction left unmatched. The length of the CDR3 is 17 residues. The germline CDR1 and CDR2 sequences are WSHSY and SAAADI. These data were also reused for a study on T cells in Graves' hyperthyroidism and ophthalmopathy.

The sequence derives from a woman aged 25 to 39 with Graves disease. Here the sequenced sample was peripheral blood mononuclear cells (PBMCs), taken at new diagnosis, from a patient treated with antithyroid drugs. The gene calls are TRBV10-2 and TRBJ2-7; TRBD2 aligns across 10 bases. The DNA of the CDR3 is TGCGCCAGCAGTGGGTTTAGCGGGAGGCTGGACTCCTACGAGCAGTACTTC. It codes for CASSGFSGRLDSYEQYF.